The 10 T cell receptor beta chains presented below share a single source sample, sequenced in a study of CD8+CD57+ T cells in acquired aplastic anemia (dated by TCRdb to the late 2010s). The patients picked for sequencing were ones in whom flow cytometry had shown an expansion of CD8+CD57+ cells. The sequencer was an Illumina HiSeq 2000. TCR beta VDJ combination and CDR3 sequence profiling used genomic DNA as the template. TCRdb trimmed the raw reads at Q25, called clones with MiXCR and kept productive beta chains. One record per CDR3 amino acid sequence lists the most common genes and DNA. Recorded for this sample are under 500,000 distinct CDR3 sequences; around 30% of them occurred a single time. Jointly, the top ten make up 0.8% to 0.85% of the sample. Sequenced sample: sorted CD4+, CD8+, or CD8+CD57+ T cells (not recorded which) from PBMCs. These receptors all come from a human donor with aplastic anemia.

The CDR3 loop is CASSQERAGLTYEQYF. CDR3 DNA sequence: TGCGCCAGCAGCCAAGAGCGGGCAGGGCTGACCTACGAGCAGTACTTC. J is TRBJ2-7 and V is TRBV4-1, with D perhaps matching TRBD1 or TRBD2 (5 bases each). V shed 0 bases and J shed 2 bases, with 14 bases lying between them. This CDR3 has 16 amino acids. Germline values: CDR1 MGHRA, CDR2 YSYEKL.

This clonotype was seen at least ten times. The rearrangement links TRBV2 to TRBJ2-5; weak D call: TRBD2 (6 bases). CDR1 is SNHLY and CDR2 is FYNNEI in the germline V gene. Trimming stripped 4 bases from V and 2 bases from J, with 8 bases between. The CDR3 has 13 residues. The chain's CDR3 is CASSGDWQETQYF. Written as DNA, the CDR3 is TGTGCCAGCAGTGGGGACTGGCAAGAGACCCAGTACTTC.

CDR3 protein: CASSRTGELQGAFF. The CDR3, as DNA: TGTGCCAGCAGCAGGACAGGGGAGTTGCAGGGAGCTTTCTTT. The chain employs TRBV6-1 and TRBJ1-1; 9 bases align to TRBD1. Losses at the gene ends were 6 bases for V and 10 bases for J; bases not matched to a gene: 12. CDR1 and CDR2 from the germline V gene are MNHNS and SASEGT. This CDR3 contains 14 residues.

This clonotype occurred many times. The chain uses TRBV10-2 and TRBJ2-5; D call uncertain. Between the trimmed V and J ends, which lost 1 base and 5 bases, there was a span of 5 bases. The CDR3 has 12 amino acids. The germline CDR1 and CDR2 sequences are WSHSY and SAAADI. The CDR3 spells CASSELTETQYF. The DNA of the CDR3 is TGCGCCAGCAGTGAGTTGACGGAGACCCAGTACTTC.

On this clonotype: A much bigger clone sits one base away, suggesting this may be a read error. V usage is TRBV20-1 and J usage is TRBJ1-2; TRBD1 agrees at 7 bases. Looked up from germline, CDR1 is DFQATT and CDR2 is SNEGSKA (reference sequence). The V gene end was trimmed by 8 bases and the J gene end by 4 bases; junction bases not matched to a gene: 13. This CDR3 spans 14 amino acids. CDR3 residues: CSTDPGQSIYGYTF. CDR3 in DNA: TGCAGTACGGATCCGGGACAGAGTATCTATGGCTACACCTTC.

The rearrangement joins TRBV27 to TRBJ1-1; D gene ambiguous. Germline V gene lookup returns CDR1 MNHEY and CDR2 SMNVEV (reference sequence). This CDR3 is built from 13 residues. The V and J ends lost 8 bases and 4 bases respectively, with 14 bases between them. The CDR3 DNA reads as TGTGCCAGCCTATTGCGGGGAGGCACTGAAGCTTTCTTT. Its translation is CASLLRGGTEAFF.

This chain uses TRBV6-1 with TRBJ2-3; D uncertain. Trimming pared 5 bases from V and 6 bases from J, leaving 12 bases between. This CDR3 is 13 amino acids long. Germline lookup yields CDR1 MNHNS and CDR2 SASEGT. The CDR3 DNA is TGTGCCAGCAGTCATAGCACGATGGATACGCAGTATTTT. It yields the protein CASSHSTMDTQYF.

The chain couples TRBV5-1 to TRBJ2-3; tentative D call: TRBD2 (5 bases). The CDR3 is 15 residues long. Germline CDR1 reads SGHRS; CDR2 reads YFSETQ. V dropped 0 bases and J dropped 4 bases, with 12 bases sitting between them. The CDR3 bases are TGCGCCAGCAGCTTGGCCCCCAGCGGATCAGATACGCAGTATTTT. Its translation is CASSLAPSGSDTQYF.

In its sample, this clonotype was seen a few times. The rearrangement uses TRBV19 and TRBJ2-5, with TRBD2 matching 15 bases. With 3 bases clipped from V and 5 bases from J, the junction kept 1 base outside the gene matches. Per germline, CDR1 LNHDA and CDR2 SQIVND (reference sequence). This CDR3 has 15 amino acids. Written as DNA, the CDR3 is TGTGCCAGTAGTATCGGACTAGCGGGGGGGGAGACCCAGTACTTC. It yields the protein CASSIGLAGGETQYF.

Of note for this clonotype: This may arise from a read error, as a much more abundant clone is one base away. The chain has TRBV24-1 and TRBJ2-1, with D unclear. Germline-derived CDR1 and CDR2 are KGHDR and SFDVKD. The CDR3 loop spans 14 amino acids. The V end lost 3 bases, the J end lost 7 bases, and 12 bases lay between the germline ends. DNA of the CDR3: TGTGCCACCAGTGATCCGGATCTGCTAAATGAGCAGTTCTTC. Its translation: CATSDPDLLNEQFF.